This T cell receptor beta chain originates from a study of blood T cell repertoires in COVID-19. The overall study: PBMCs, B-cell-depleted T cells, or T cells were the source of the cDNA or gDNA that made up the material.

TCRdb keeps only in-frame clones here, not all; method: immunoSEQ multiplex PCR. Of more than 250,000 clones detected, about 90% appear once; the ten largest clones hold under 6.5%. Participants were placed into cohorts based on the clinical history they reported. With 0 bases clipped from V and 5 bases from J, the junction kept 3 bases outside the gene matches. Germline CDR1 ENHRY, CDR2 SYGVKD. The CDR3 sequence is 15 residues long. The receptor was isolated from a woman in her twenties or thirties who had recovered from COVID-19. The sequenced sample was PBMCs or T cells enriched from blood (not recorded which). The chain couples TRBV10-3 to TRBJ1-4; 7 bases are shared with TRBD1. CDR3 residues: CAISESAGGNEKLFF. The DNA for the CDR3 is TGTGCCATCAGTGAGTCGGCAGGGGGGAATGAAAAACTGTTTTTT.